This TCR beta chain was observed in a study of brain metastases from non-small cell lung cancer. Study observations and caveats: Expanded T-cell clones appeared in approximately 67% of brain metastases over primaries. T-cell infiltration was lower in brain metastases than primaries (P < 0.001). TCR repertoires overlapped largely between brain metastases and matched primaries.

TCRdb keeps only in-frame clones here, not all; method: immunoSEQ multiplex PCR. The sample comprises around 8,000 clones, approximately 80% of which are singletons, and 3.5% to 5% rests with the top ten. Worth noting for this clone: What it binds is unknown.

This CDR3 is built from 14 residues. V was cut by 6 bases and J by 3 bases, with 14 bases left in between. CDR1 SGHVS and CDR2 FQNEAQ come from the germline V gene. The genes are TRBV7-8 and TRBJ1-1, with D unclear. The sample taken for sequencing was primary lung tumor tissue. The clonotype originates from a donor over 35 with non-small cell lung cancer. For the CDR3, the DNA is TGTGCCAGCAGTCCTGACACCTTCGACACTGAAGCTTTCTTT. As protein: CASSPDTFDTEAFF.